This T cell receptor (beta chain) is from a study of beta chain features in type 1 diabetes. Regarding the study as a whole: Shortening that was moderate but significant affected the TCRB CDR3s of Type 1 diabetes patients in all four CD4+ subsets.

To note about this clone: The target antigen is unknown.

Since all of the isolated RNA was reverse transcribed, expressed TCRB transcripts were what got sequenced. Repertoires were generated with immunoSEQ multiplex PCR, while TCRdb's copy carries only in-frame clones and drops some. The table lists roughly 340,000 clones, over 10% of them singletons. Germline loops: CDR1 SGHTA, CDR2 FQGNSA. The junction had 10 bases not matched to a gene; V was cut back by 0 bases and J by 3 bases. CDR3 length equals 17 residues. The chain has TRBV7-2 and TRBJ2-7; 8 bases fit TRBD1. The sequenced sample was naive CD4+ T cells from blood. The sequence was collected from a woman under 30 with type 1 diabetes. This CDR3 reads CASSLAKGQGAFYEQYF. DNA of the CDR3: TGTGCCAGCAGCTTAGCGAAGGGGCAGGGGGCTTTCTACGAGCAGTACTTC.